A single sample gave rise to the 6 T cell receptor beta chains below, sequenced in a study of OX40 agonist ivuxolimab in advanced cancers. Sequenced by immunoSEQ multiplex PCR; TCRdb stores in-frame clones only, minus some. The top ten clones hold roughly a tenth of a sample with 70,000 or so clones, 85% to 90% of them seen once. The sample was CD4+ or CD8+ T cells sorted from blood, taken in a trial of the OX40 agonist ivuxolimab. The receptors come from an adult with an advanced solid tumor such as melanoma, head and neck, liver or kidney cancer.

V is TRBV5-1 and J is TRBJ2-2, with TRBD1 matching 7 bases. Germline V gene sequence: CDR1 SGHRS, CDR2 YFSETQ. This CDR3 region has 15 residues. J gave up 4 bases and V 2 bases, and 5 bases lay outside the gene matches. The CDR3 here is CASSLQGMGTGELFF. DNA for the CDR3: TGCGCCAGCAGCTTACAGGGGATGGGCACCGGGGAGCTGTTTTTT.

The chain links TRBV5-4 to TRBJ2-2; 16 bases are shared with TRBD2. The V gene end was trimmed by 4 bases and the J gene end by 5 bases; junction bases not matched to a gene: 2. CDR3 length: 16 residues. Germline V lookup: CDR1 SGHNT, CDR2 YYREEE (reference sequence). The CDR3 spells CASSGTSGRATGELFF. The CDR3 bases are TGTGCCAGCAGCGGGACTAGCGGGAGGGCAACCGGGGAGCTGTTTTTT.

The chain employs TRBV6-5 and TRBJ2-5, with D perhaps TRBD1 (6 bases). Trimming removed 4 bases at V and 5 bases at J, with 11 bases between. Germline CDR1 MNHEY, CDR2 SVGAGI. This CDR3 has 13 residues. In DNA form, the CDR3 reads TGTGCCAGCAGTTCCGGACAGCCTGAGACCCAGTACTTC. This codes for CASSSGQPETQYF.

This sequence joins TRBV11-3 and TRBJ1-2, with 7 bases matching TRBD1. With V trimmed by 7 bases and J by 8 bases, 10 bases remained unmatched. CDR1 is SGHNT, CDR2 YENEEA, per germline. The CDR3 is made up of 13 amino acids. The CDR3 is CASTSKGAGGYTF. The CDR3 DNA sequence: TGTGCCAGCACCTCGAAGGGGGCTGGCGGCTACACCTTC.

This chain connects TRBV28 to TRBJ2-7, with TRBD2 matching over 9 bases. Germline V gene lookup returns CDR1 MDHEN and CDR2 SYDVKM. CDR3 length: 13 amino acids. The V gene end was trimmed by 2 bases and the J gene end by 4 bases; junction bases not matched to a gene: 0. CDR3 loop: CASSLLAGYEQYF. DNA of the CDR3: TGTGCCAGCAGTTTACTAGCGGGGTACGAGCAGTACTTC.

The rearrangement links TRBV4-2 to TRBJ2-4; TRBD2 aligns across 12 bases. V lost 4 bases and J lost 1; bases outside the gene matches: 11. This CDR3 has 19 amino acids. Germline values: CDR1 LGHNA, CDR2 YNFKEQ. CDR3 nucleotide sequence: TGTGCCAGCAGCCCCAGGACTAGCGGGAACACTGGGGCCAAAAACATTCAGTACTTC. The encoded protein is CASSPRTSGNTGAKNIQYF.